Each of the 19 T cell receptor beta chains below was sequenced from the same sample in a study of regulatory T cells in long-lasting Graves disease. Time point defined: persistent/refractory GD, antithyroid drugs over 5 years with positive TRAb. The TCR library was made from RNA extracted from PBMCs. Assembly of TCR beta libraries relied on iRepertoire HTBI primers together with Arm-PCR of CDR3 regions. Using its own MiXCR run on the multiplex PCR reads, TCRdb lists one record per CDR3 protein. The sample includes more than 300,000 distinct CDR3 sequences, approximately 23% of them seen just once. Sequenced material: peripheral blood mononuclear cells (PBMCs), taken when the disease was refractory, from a patient treated with antithyroid drugs. The receptor set was obtained from a woman in her 40s with Graves disease.

This chain links TRBV5-6 with TRBJ1-6, with D hard to call. Germline values: CDR1 SGHDT, CDR2 YYEEEE. The CDR3 runs to 14 residues. V lost 1 base, J lost 9 bases, and 11 bases lay in between. DNA for the CDR3: TGTGCCAGCAGCTTGAAAGTGGAAACTTCACCCCTCCACTTT. It is translated as CASSLKVETSPLHF.

The genes are TRBV12-3 or TRBV12-4 and TRBJ2-7; a possible D gene is TRBD2 (5 bases). V shed 3 bases and J shed 0 bases, with 12 bases lying between them. The length of the CDR3 is 15 residues. The CDR3 sequence: CASSFRGSYSYEQYF. In DNA, the CDR3 is TGTGCCAGCAGTTTCCGGGGTTCCTACTCCTACGAGCAGTACTTC.

About this clonotype itself: A much larger clone is a single base away; this may be a read error. The V and J genes are TRBV6-5 and TRBJ2-5; D unclear. Germline lookup yields CDR1 MNHEY and CDR2 SVGAGI. The CDR3 spans 13 residues. The germline V and J ends were trimmed by 8 bases and 9 bases, with 19 bases remaining between them. This CDR3 reads CASGSGSQLPQYF. CDR3 DNA sequence: TGTGCCAGCGGTTCGGGCTCGCAATTACCCCAGTACTTC.

This clonotype was recorded at least ten times. The chain carries TRBV12-3 or TRBV12-4 and TRBJ2-1; no reliable D call. The CDR3 is 16 residues long. Trimming removed 4 bases from V and 2 bases from J, with 15 bases in between. CDR3 residues: CASSSLGGTTYNEQFF. The DNA for the CDR3 is TGTGCCAGCAGTTCCCTCGGCGGAACCACCTACAATGAGCAGTTCTTC.

This clonotype was found many times. The chain uses TRBV28 and TRBJ2-7, with D possibly TRBD1 on 5 matching bases. The CDR3 sequence is 13 residues long. Germline V gene lookup returns CDR1 MDHEN and CDR2 SYDVKM. Trimming pared 8 bases from V and 3 bases from J, leaving 14 bases between. CDR3: CASHQGHNYEQYF. CDR3 coding DNA: TGTGCCAGCCATCAGGGCCATAACTACGAGCAGTACTTC.

The chain joins TRBV6-5 to TRBJ1-1; D unresolved. The CDR3 runs to 16 residues. Per germline, CDR1 MNHEY and CDR2 SVGAGI. Trimming pared 0 bases from V and 0 bases from J, leaving 11 bases between. The CDR3: CASSYSLGWMNTEAFF. The DNA for the CDR3 is TGTGCCAGCAGTTACTCCCTCGGTTGGATGAACACTGAAGCTTTCTTT.

The chain combines TRBV5-1 with TRBJ2-7, with D possibly TRBD1 on 6 matching bases. Germline assignment: CDR1 SGHRS and CDR2 YFSETQ. The CDR3 is 15 amino acids. V was cut by 0 bases and J by 5 bases, with 15 bases left in between. The CDR3 is CASSLVFRGSDEQYF. The CDR3 DNA sequence: TGCGCCAGCAGCTTGGTCTTCAGGGGTTCGGACGAGCAGTACTTC.

This clonotype occurred a few times. The genes are TRBV6-9 and TRBJ2-7, with 10 bases identical to TRBD2. The CDR3 sequence is 16 residues long. V trimming: 3 bases; J trimming: 4 bases; junction bases outside the gene matches: 9. Germline CDR1 reads MNHGY; CDR2 reads SVAAGI. CDR3 in DNA: TGTGCCAGCAGTTACTCTTGGGGACTAGCGTTTTACGAGCAGTACTTC. The encoded protein is CASSYSWGLAFYEQYF.

This clonotype showed up many times. The chain is built from TRBV28 and TRBJ2-5; D gene unclear. Germline CDR1 reads MDHEN; CDR2 reads SYDVKM. Trimming pared 2 bases from V and 2 bases from J, leaving 3 bases between. This CDR3 has 12 residues. The DNA for the CDR3 is TGTGCCAGCAGTTTACTACAAGAGACCCAGTACTTC. Translated, it gives CASSLLQETQYF. The full variable domain, with the rest looked up from reference TRBV28 and TRBJ2-5, is DVKVTQSSRYLVKRTGEKVFLECVQDMDHENMFWYRQDPGLGLRLIYFSYDVKMKEKGDIPEGYSVSREKKERFSLILESASTNQTSMYLCASSLLQETQYFGPGTRLLVL.

The chain recombines TRBV5-1 with TRBJ2-7; possibly TRBD1 for D (5 bases). The CDR3 is made up of 16 amino acids. CDR1 and CDR2 (germline): SGHRS, YFSETQ. The V gene lost 0 bases and the J gene lost 1 base, with 14 bases spanning the gap. The DNA for the CDR3 is TGCGCCAGCAGCTTGGAGCGCTACAGGACGTCCTACGAGCAGTACTTC. This gives the protein CASSLERYRTSYEQYF. Complete variable domain (other parts from reference TRBV5-1 and TRBJ2-7): KAGVTQTPRYLIKTRGQQVTLSCSPISGHRSVSWYQQTPGQGLQFLFEYFSETQRNKGNFPGRFSGRQFSNSRSEMNVSTLELGDSALYLCASSLERYRTSYEQYFGPGTRLTVT.

This clonotype was detected ten times or more. The chain employs TRBV15 and TRBJ1-6, with a weak D call TRBD1 (6 bases). Trimming took 0 bases from V and 7 from J, leaving 7 bases between them. The CDR3 runs to 14 residues. CDR1 is LNHNV and CDR2 is YYDKDF in the germline V gene (reference sequence). The CDR3 bases are TGTGCCACCAGCAGAGATACAGGGAATTCACCCCTCCACTTT. Translated: CATSRDTGNSPLHF. The full variable domain, in which reference TRBV15 and TRBJ1-6 provide the parts outside the CDR3, is DAMVIQNPRYQVTQFGKPVTLSCSQTLNHNVMYWYQQKSSQAPKLLFHYYDKDFNNEADTPDNFQSRRPNTSFCFLDIRSPGLGDTAMYLCATSRDTGNSPLHFGNGTRLTVT.

This clonotype was detected a few times. J is TRBJ2-7 and V is TRBV7-8; 13 bases are shared with TRBD2. Per germline, CDR1 SGHVS and CDR2 FQNEAQ. The CDR3 is 16 residues long. The V segment lost 1 base and the J segment 2 bases; nucleotides outside the gene matches: 2. In nucleotides, the CDR3 is TGTGCCAGCAGCTTAGGCGGACTAGCGGGAGCCTACGAGCAGTACTTC. Residues: CASSLGGLAGAYEQYF.

This clonotype was detected ten times or more. The V gene is TRBV28, the J gene TRBJ2-5; 9 nucleotides align to TRBD1. The V gene's germline CDR1 is MDHEN and CDR2 SYDVKM. The ends lost 4 bases at V and 1 base at J; junction bases unmatched: 7. The CDR3 totals 16 residues. CDR3 protein: CASSSLTQGAQETQYF. In nucleotides, the CDR3 is TGTGCCAGCAGTTCTCTCACACAGGGGGCCCAAGAGACCCAGTACTTC.

The genes are TRBV28 and TRBJ2-3; a weak D match, TRBD2 (6 bases). Germline V lookup: CDR1 MDHEN, CDR2 SYDVKM. V was trimmed by 6 bases and J by 4 bases, leaving 23 bases between them. The CDR3 has 17 residues. CDR3 DNA: TGTGCCAGCAGCCCAATTCGGGAGTGGGACCCCCCAGATACGCAGTATTTT. Its translation: CASSPIREWDPPDTQYF.

This chain's CDR3 is CASSQDPRIATNEKLFF. The CDR3 nucleotides read TGTGCCAGCAGCCAAGATCCCAGAATTGCGACTAATGAAAAACTGTTTTTT. V usage is TRBV3-1 and J usage is TRBJ1-4; unclear D gene. Germline-derived CDR1 and CDR2 are LGHDT and YNNKEL (reference sequence). This CDR3 region has 17 residues. V dropped 0 bases and J dropped 2 bases, with 13 bases sitting between them.

In nucleotides, the CDR3 is TGCAGTGCTAGAGATCTCGCTCAGGGGTCCTATAATTCACCCCTCCACTTT. Translated: CSARDLAQGSYNSPLHF. V and J are TRBV20-1 and TRBJ1-6, with a tentative D call TRBD1 (6 bases). The CDR3 spans 17 residues. Trimming took 0 bases from V and 1 from J, leaving 13 bases between them. Germline CDR1 and CDR2: DFQATT and SNEGSKA (reference sequence).

This clonotype has just one count. The chain recombines TRBV2 with TRBJ2-1; 11 bases are shared with TRBD1. Trimming removed 6 bases from V and 3 bases from J; junction bases left unmatched: 4. Per germline, CDR1 SNHLY and CDR2 FYNNEI. This CDR3 is 15 amino acids long. As DNA, the CDR3 is TGTGCCAGCAGCTCGGGACAGGGGGTCTACAATGAGCAGTTCTTC. Amino acid sequence: CASSSGQGVYNEQFF. The full variable domain, with the rest looked up from reference TRBV2 and TRBJ2-1, is EPEVTQTPSHQVTQMGQEVILRCVPISNHLYFYWYRQILGQKVEFLVSFYNNEISEKSEIFDDQFSVERPDGSNFTLKIRSTKLEDSAMYFCASSSGQGVYNEQFFGPGTRLTVL.

This clonotype occurred a few times. The junction differs from germline at one of its ends, possibly a read error. The rearrangement links TRBV3-1 to TRBJ2-7; no firm D call. Germline CDR1 LGHDT, CDR2 YNNKEL (reference sequence). The CDR3 sequence is 13 residues long. The CDR3 nucleotides are TGTGTCAGCAGCTCCAATGCGAACCTCGAGCAGTACTTC. This translates into CVSSSNANLEQYF.

In this sample, this clonotype turned up once. This chain connects TRBV5-5 to TRBJ2-2; no reliable D call. The V and J ends lost 2 bases and 4 bases respectively, with 3 bases between them. Germline assignment: CDR1 SGHKS and CDR2 YYEKEE (reference sequence). The CDR3 loop spans 12 amino acids. CDR3 bases: TGTGCCAGCAGCTTTCTCACCGGGGAGCTGTTTTTT. It is translated as CASSFLTGELFF.